The 17 T cell receptor beta chains reported below all come from one sample, sequenced in a study of cytomegalovirus exposure and HLA in healthy donors (dated by TCRdb to the late 2010s). The method behind the library was the immunoSEQ multiplex PCR assay. For the multiplex PCR, a mixture combining 60 forward primers for TCR Vbeta segments and 13 reverse primers for TCR Jbeta segments was used. Imported from immuneACCESS, the table was reduced by TCRdb to in-frame sequences with V and J called. These copies leave out some clones; in studies compared against another copy, an unresolved V gene accounts for under half, and the cause of the remainder is not known. This sample's records show under 100,000 clones. The biggest ten clones account for around 3.4% of the sample. What was sequenced was PBMCs. These receptors were obtained from a woman in her 30s in good health and CMV-seronegative.

This rearrangement joins TRBV15 to TRBJ1-3; D call uncertain. Trimming took off 0 bases at V and 0 bases at J, with 6 bases between the two ends. There are 15 residues in the CDR3. CDR1 and CDR2 from the germline V gene are LNHNV and YYDKDF (reference sequence). In DNA form, the CDR3 reads TGTGCCACCAGCAGAGACGAGGGCTCTGGAAACACCATATATTTT. The encoded protein is CATSRDEGSGNTIYF.

The chain is built from TRBV2 and TRBJ2-2, with 8 positions matching TRBD1. Germline-derived CDR1 and CDR2 are SNHLY and FYNNEI. The V gene end was trimmed by 6 bases and the J gene end by 2 bases; junction bases not matched to a gene: 11. The CDR3 contains 17 residues. Here the CDR3 reads CASSTPGTGINTGELFF. The CDR3, as DNA: TGTGCCAGCAGCACCCCCGGGACAGGTATTAACACCGGGGAGCTGTTTTTT.

The chain has TRBV21-1 and TRBJ2-7; the table's D call of TRBD2 was not tested on the DNA. TRBV21-1 represents a pseudogene. The CDR3 has 12 residues. The CDR3 region has the DNA TGTGCCAGCAGCAAAGCTGGAGCCGAGCAGTACTTC. This translates into CASSKAGAEQYF.

This chain joins TRBV2 and TRBJ1-3; 10 bases map to TRBD1. The germline gives CDR1 SNHLY, CDR2 FYNNEI. The V segment lost 6 bases and the J segment 7 bases; nucleotides outside the gene matches: 9. The CDR3 extends over 15 amino acids. The CDR3 sequence is CASRRVGTGVNTIYF. CDR3 bases: TGTGCCAGCAGGAGGGTCGGGACAGGGGTGAACACCATATATTTT. Using reference TRBV2 and TRBJ1-3 for the parts outside the CDR3, the full variable domain is EPEVTQTPSHQVTQMGQEVILRCVPISNHLYFYWYRQILGQKVEFLVSFYNNEISEKSEIFDDQFSVERPDGSNFTLKIRSTKLEDSAMYFCASRRVGTGVNTIYFGEGSWLTVV.

This chain links TRBV28 with TRBJ2-7, with 12 bases that match TRBD1. The length of the CDR3 is 19 residues. Germline V gene sequence: CDR1 MDHEN, CDR2 SYDVKM. The junction had 12 bases not matched to a gene; V was cut back by 3 bases and J by 0 bases. The DNA for the CDR3 is TGTGCCAGCAGTTTCGACCCGGGACAGGGGGCACGGATCTCCTACGAGCAGTACTTC. Residues: CASSFDPGQGARISYEQYF.

The genes are TRBV5-6 and TRBJ1-1; the D gene is possibly TRBD1 (6 bases). Germline CDR1 reads SGHDT; CDR2 reads YYEEEE. V was trimmed by 5 bases and J by 0 bases, leaving 11 bases between them. This CDR3 comprises 14 residues. This CDR3 reads CASRRTALNTEAFF. Written as DNA, the CDR3 is TGTGCCAGCAGACGGACAGCGCTGAACACTGAAGCTTTCTTT.

The CDR3 region is CASSYEGGVGGYTF. Here the CDR3 DNA reads TGTGCCAGCAGTTACGAGGGAGGGGTAGGAGGCTACACCTTC. The V call is TRBV6-6, the J call TRBJ1-2; possibly TRBD1 for D (5 bases). The CDR3 loop spans 14 amino acids. Germline V CDR1 and CDR2: MNHNY, SVGAGI (reference sequence). The ends were cut back, 2 bases at V and 8 bases at J, with 15 bases in the middle.

In DNA, the CDR3 is TGTGCCAGCAGCTTGGGCAGTTTCTCTGGAAACACCATATATTTT. It encodes CASSLGSFSGNTIYF. The J gene is TRBJ1-3, the V gene TRBV7-2; D unclear. The CDR3 covers 15 residues. Trimming stripped 3 bases from V and 0 bases from J, with 9 bases between. Per the germline V gene, CDR1 is SGHTA and CDR2 is FQGNSA. The full variable domain, rest sourced from reference TRBV7-2 and TRBJ1-3, is GAGVSQSPSNKVTEKGKDVELRCDPISGHTALYWYRQSLGQGLEFLIYFQGNSAPDKSGLPSDRFSAERTGGSVSTLTIQRTQQEDSAVYLCASSLGSFSGNTIYFGEGSWLTVV.

The chain uses TRBV6-4 and TRBJ1-3; weak D call: TRBD1 (5 bases). Germline CDR1 reads MRHNA; CDR2 reads SNTAGT. CDR3 length: 15 amino acids. The ends were cut back, 5 bases at V and 0 bases at J, with 11 bases in the middle. The CDR3 protein is CASSIDSSSGNTIYF. CDR3 in DNA: TGTGCCAGCAGTATCGACAGCTCCTCTGGAAACACCATATATTTT.

The chain couples TRBV7-8 to TRBJ2-7; no clear D. The CDR3 spans 11 residues. The V gene's germline CDR1 is SGHVS and CDR2 FQNEAQ. V lost 5 bases to trimming and J lost 6 bases, with 8 bases between them. The CDR3 nucleotides are TGTGCCAGCAGCCCAGTTGTCGAGCAGTACTTC. Translating gives CASSPVVEQYF. The entire variable domain, with the rest obtained from reference TRBV7-8 and TRBJ2-7, is as follows: GAGVSQSPRYKVAKRGQDVALRCDPISGHVSLFWYQQALGQGPEFLTYFQNEAQLDKSGLPSDRFFAERPEGSVSTLKIQRTQQEDSAVYLCASSPVVEQYFGPGTRLTVT.

This chain joins TRBV5-1 and TRBJ2-5, with 7 bases identical to TRBD2. The CDR3 loop spans 16 amino acids. V shed 1 base and J 4 bases; nucleotides not matched to a gene: 10. The V gene's germline CDR1 is SGHRS and CDR2 YFSETQ. The CDR3 region has the DNA TGCGCCAGCAGCTTGACGCTCCAGGGAGGGTTAGAGACCCAGTACTTC. It yields the protein CASSLTLQGGLETQYF.

This rearrangement joins TRBV19 to TRBJ2-2, with no clear D. There are 14 residues in the CDR3. V was cut by 4 bases and J by 4 bases, with 10 bases left in between. Germline V gene data show CDR1 as LNHDA and CDR2 as SQIVND (reference sequence). The CDR3 region is CASSTRQTTGELFF. CDR3 nucleotide sequence: TGTGCCAGTAGTACCCGACAAACCACCGGGGAGCTGTTTTTT.

The V call is TRBV15, the J call TRBJ1-6; a possible D gene is TRBD1 (6 bases). Trimming took 0 bases from V and 6 from J, leaving 12 bases between them. This CDR3 spans 16 amino acids. Germline values: CDR1 LNHNV, CDR2 YYDKDF (reference sequence). The CDR3 sequence is CATSRDRGAANSPLHF. CDR3 DNA sequence: TGTGCCACCAGCAGAGATCGGGGGGCCGCTAATTCACCCCTCCACTTT.

The V call is TRBV30, the J call TRBJ1-6; D gene uncertain. V lost 5 bases and J 7 bases, leaving 9 bases between the germline ends. Germline loops: CDR1 GTSNPN, CDR2 SVGIG (reference sequence). This CDR3 comprises 12 residues. The CDR3 DNA reads as TGTGCCTGGGCCCGACTAAATTCACCCCTCCACTTT. It codes for CAWARLNSPLHF.

The chain links TRBV18 to TRBJ1-1; 7 bases line up with TRBD1. This CDR3 is 15 amino acids long. J gave up 0 bases and V 2 bases, and 3 bases lay outside the gene matches. The V gene's germline CDR1 is KGHSH and CDR2 LQKENI. CDR3 bases: TGTGCCAGCTCACCAACGGGACAGATGAACACTGAAGCTTTCTTT. Its translation is CASSPTGQMNTEAFF.

The J gene is TRBJ2-1, the V gene TRBV6-5, with 11 bases lining up with TRBD2. The CDR3 is made up of 15 amino acids. Germline-derived CDR1 and CDR2 are MNHEY and SVGAGI. The V gene end was trimmed by 7 bases and the J gene end by 8 bases; junction bases not matched to a gene: 10. CDR3: CASNKGSGGAHEQFF. The CDR3 bases are TGTGCCAGCAATAAAGGTAGCGGGGGGGCCCATGAGCAGTTCTTC.

The V call is TRBV4-1, the J call TRBJ1-4; 8 bases align to TRBD1. Germline CDR1 MGHRA, CDR2 YSYEKL. The CDR3 is 18 residues long. The trim removed 3 bases at V and 2 bases at J, leaving 11 bases unmatched. The CDR3 spells CASSHPTTGGGTNEKLFF. CDR3 nucleotides: TGCGCCAGCAGCCATCCTACCACAGGGGGGGGGACTAATGAAAAACTGTTTTTT.